The clone carrying this T cell receptor beta chain was detected a few times. Its cognate antigen is unknown. These data are taken from a study of CD8+ T cells in alopecia areata. The wider study: Those treated were given oral tofacitinib at 5 to 10 mg twice daily. General study findings and limits: In scalp and blood during tofacitinib, many expanded lesional clones persisted. Scalp clonality, together with expanded CD8+ clones among the top 100, fell significantly with tofacitinib.

After isolation, RNA underwent reverse transcription to generate cDNA as the sequencing template. Profiled with immunoSEQ multiplex PCR; TCRdb holds only in-frame clones, not every one. The sample lists about 110,000 clones, over 80% occurring once. Per the germline V gene, CDR1 is KGHSH and CDR2 is LQKENI. Trimming shortened V by 5 bases and J by 3 bases, and 17 bases separated the two germline ends. CDR3 length: 15 amino acids. The treatment: oral pan-JAK inhibitor, 5-10 mg twice daily. The material sequenced was CD8+ T cells sorted from blood, taken at week 24, from a patient treated with tofacitinib. This receptor was identified in a human donor with alopecia areata. This chain uses TRBV18 with TRBJ2-7; the D gene is possibly TRBD1 (8 bases). CDR3 region: CASSDGQGGGYEQYF. The CDR3 DNA is TGTGCCAGCTCAGACGGACAGGGAGGGGGCTACGAGCAGTACTTC.